The 11 T cell receptor beta chains below were found in one sample sequenced in a study of breast tumors, draining lymph nodes, adjacent tissues. The lymph nodes were axillary draining lymph nodes from breast cancer patients. TCRdb passed the multiplex PCR reads through MiXCR, listing each CDR3 protein once. The profile shows about 150,000 distinct CDR3 sequences, around 20% of them singletons. The source material was axillary lymph node tissue. The source is a female donor with breast cancer. Some clones in this sample may be carry-over from other donors' samples.

On this clonotype: This CDR3 fails to terminate in the conserved phenylalanine or tryptophan, so it likely reflects a read error. The chain has TRBV15 and TRBJ2-5; the match to TRBD2 covers 13 bases. Germline V lookup: CDR1 LNHNV, CDR2 YYDKDF (reference sequence). The CDR3 loop spans 14 amino acids. The CDR3 region is CATSFGLAGEAQYL. In DNA, the CDR3 is TGTGCCACCAGCTTCGGACTAGCGGGAGAGGCCCAGTACCTC.

This clonotype showed up many times. This chain connects TRBV7-9 to TRBJ1-2, with D unresolved. V lost 6 bases and J lost 4, with 9 bases in between. Germline V gene lookup returns CDR1 SEHNR and CDR2 FQNEAQ (reference sequence). CDR3 length equals 12 residues. CDR3: CASRGVSYGYTF. DNA of the CDR3: TGTGCCAGCAGGGGCGTCAGCTATGGCTACACCTTC. The complete variable domain, with remaining parts taken from reference TRBV7-9 and TRBJ1-2, reads DTGVSQNPRHKITKRGQNVTFRCDPISEHNRLYWYRQTLGQGPEFLTYFQNEAQLEKSRLLSDRFSAERPKGSFSTLEIQRTEQGDSAMYLCASRGVSYGYTFGSGTRLTVV.

This clonotype was counted at least ten times. The V and J genes are TRBV6-2 or TRBV6-3 and TRBJ2-4; TRBD1 is a possible D gene (5 bases). V lost 2 bases and J 0 bases, leaving 14 bases between the germline ends. Looked up from germline, CDR1 is MNHEY and CDR2 is SVGEGT. The CDR3 length is 17 residues. The CDR3 sequence: CASSYVRRAIAKNIQYF. For the CDR3, the DNA is TGTGCCAGCAGTTACGTCCGCAGGGCCATAGCCAAAAACATTCAGTACTTC.

The J gene is TRBJ2-6, the V gene TRBV5-1, with 7 positions matching TRBD1. Germline CDR1 is SGHRS and CDR2 is YFSETQ. With 3 bases clipped from V and 2 bases from J, the junction kept 11 bases outside the gene matches. The CDR3 spans 18 residues. The CDR3 coding sequence is TGCGCCAGCAGCTACTCCGGGACAGAGGGTGCTGGGGCCAACGTCCTGACTTTC. Amino acids: CASSYSGTEGAGANVLTF.

This clonotype was observed many times. The rearrangement joins TRBV12-3 or TRBV12-4 to TRBJ2-5; a weak D match, TRBD1 (6 bases). Between the trimmed V and J ends, which lost 4 bases and 5 bases, there was a span of 14 bases. The CDR3 extends over 14 amino acids. Here the CDR3 reads CASSWRTAGETQYF. CDR3 coding DNA: TGTGCCAGCAGTTGGCGGACAGCCGGTGAGACCCAGTACTTC.

At least ten counts were recorded for this clonotype. The rearrangement uses TRBV7-9 and TRBJ2-7; 7 positions match TRBD1. Germline V gives CDR1 SEHNR, CDR2 FQNEAQ (reference sequence). The length of the CDR3 is 13 residues. V lost 1 base, J lost 6 bases, and 3 bases stayed unmatched. As DNA, the CDR3 is TGTGCCAGCAGCTTAGTACAGGGGTCCGAGCAGTACTTC. Translation gives CASSLVQGSEQYF.

This clonotype has a count of ten or more. The chain links TRBV12-3 or TRBV12-4 to TRBJ2-7, with 8 bases identical to TRBD1. Trimming at V came to 6 bases and at J to 5 bases, leaving 6 bases not matched to a gene. The CDR3 runs 13 residues. DNA of the CDR3: TGTGCCAGCAGGCGGACAGGGACGAACGAGCAGTACTTC. Translation: CASRRTGTNEQYF.

Remarks on this clonotype: This sequence may be a read error, since a much larger clone differs from it by one base. The CDR3 end shows no conserved phenylalanine or tryptophan, and so a read error is likely. This chain links TRBV3-1 with TRBJ1-2; no reliable D call. Germline-derived CDR1 and CDR2 are LGHDT and YNNKEL (reference sequence). V shed 0 bases and J shed 5 bases, with 7 bases lying between them. CDR3 length: 13 residues. CDR3 amino acids: CASSQETNYGYTL. Here the CDR3 DNA reads TGTGCCAGCAGCCAAGAGACGAATTATGGCTACACCCTC.

This clonotype showed up many times. The V and J genes are TRBV14 and TRBJ2-1; 9 nucleotides agree with TRBD1. The CDR3 has 14 residues. Germline CDR1 reads SGHDN; CDR2 reads FVKESK. V shed 1 base and J 9 bases; nucleotides not matched to a gene: 4. CDR3 in DNA: TGTGCCAGCAGCCAAGCTGGACAGGGGAGTGAGCAGTTCTTC. It translates to CASSQAGQGSEQFF.

Worth noting for this clonotype: The junction differs from germline at one of its ends, possibly a read error. The chain has TRBV5-1 and TRBJ2-5; the match to TRBD1 covers 9 bases. The length of the CDR3 is 16 residues. Germline CDR1 SGHRS, CDR2 YFSETQ. The CDR3 is CASSTERQGGAEAQYF. CDR3 bases: TGCGCCAGCAGTACTGAAAGACAGGGGGGCGCAGAGGCCCAGTACTTC.

Ten or more counts support this clonotype. The chain is built from TRBV5-6 and TRBJ2-7; D unresolved. Trimming cost V 0 bases and J 0 bases, with 10 bases left between them. The germline V gene encodes CDR1 SGHDT and CDR2 YYEEEE. The CDR3 runs 15 residues. CDR3 in amino acids: CASSLGLTSSYEQYF. In DNA, the CDR3 is TGTGCCAGCAGCTTGGGCCTTACCAGCTCCTACGAGCAGTACTTC.